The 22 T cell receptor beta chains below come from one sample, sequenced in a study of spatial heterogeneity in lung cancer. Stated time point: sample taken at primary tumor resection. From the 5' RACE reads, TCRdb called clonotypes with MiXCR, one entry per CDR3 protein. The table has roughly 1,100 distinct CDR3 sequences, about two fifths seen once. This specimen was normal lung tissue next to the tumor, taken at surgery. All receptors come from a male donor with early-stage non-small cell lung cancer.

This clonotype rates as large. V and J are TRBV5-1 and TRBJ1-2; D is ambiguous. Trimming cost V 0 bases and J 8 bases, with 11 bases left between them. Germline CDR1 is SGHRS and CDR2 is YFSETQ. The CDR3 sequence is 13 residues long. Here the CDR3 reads CASSLDTSRGYTF. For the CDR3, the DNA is TGCGCCAGCAGCTTGGACACCTCCAGGGGCTACACCTTC.

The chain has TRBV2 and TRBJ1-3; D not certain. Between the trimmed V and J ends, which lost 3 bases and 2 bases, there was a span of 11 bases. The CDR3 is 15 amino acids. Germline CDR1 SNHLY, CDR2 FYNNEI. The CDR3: CASSESRSTGNTIYF. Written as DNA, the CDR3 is TGTGCCAGCAGTGAGTCCAGGTCGACTGGAAACACCATATATTTT.

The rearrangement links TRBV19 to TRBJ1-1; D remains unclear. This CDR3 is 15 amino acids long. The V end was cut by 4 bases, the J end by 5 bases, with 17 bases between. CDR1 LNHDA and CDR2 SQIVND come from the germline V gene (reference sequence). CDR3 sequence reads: CASSTPLGGRTEAFF. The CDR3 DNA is TGTGCCAGTAGTACCCCGTTAGGAGGGAGAACTGAAGCTTTCTTT. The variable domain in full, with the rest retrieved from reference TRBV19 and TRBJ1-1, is DGGITQSPKYLFRKEGQNVTLSCEQNLNHDAMYWYRQDPGQGLRLIYYSQIVNDFQKGDIAEGYSVSREKKESFPLTVTSAQKNPTAFYLCASSTPLGGRTEAFFGQGTRLTVV.

CDR3 sequence (DNA): TGTGCCAGCTCACGTGAGAATGGAGGACCTTACGAGCAGTTCTTC. Its protein is CASSRENGGPYEQFF. This chain joins TRBV18 and TRBJ2-1, with a weak D call TRBD2 (5 bases). Germline V gene lookup returns CDR1 KGHSH and CDR2 LQKENI. V lost 4 bases and J lost 10, with 20 bases in between. The CDR3 contains 15 residues. Full variable domain (missing parts from reference TRBV18 and TRBJ2-1): NAGVMQNPRHLVRRRGQEARLRCSPMKGHSHVYWYRQLPEEGLKFMVYLQKENIIDESGMPKERFSAEFPKEGPSILRIQQVVRGDSAAYFCASSRENGGPYEQFFGPGTRLTVL.

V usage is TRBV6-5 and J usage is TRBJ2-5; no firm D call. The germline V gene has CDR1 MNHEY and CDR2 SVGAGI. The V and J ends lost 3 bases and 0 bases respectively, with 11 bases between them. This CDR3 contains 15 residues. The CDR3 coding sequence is TGTGCCAGCAGTTATTGGCCCTTCGACCAAGAGACCCAGTACTTC. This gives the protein CASSYWPFDQETQYF.

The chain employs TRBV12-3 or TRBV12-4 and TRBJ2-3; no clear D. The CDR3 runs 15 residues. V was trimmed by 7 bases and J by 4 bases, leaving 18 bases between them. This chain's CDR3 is CASMGFIGEADTQYF. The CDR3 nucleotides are TGTGCCAGCATGGGGTTCATCGGAGAGGCAGATACGCAGTATTTT.

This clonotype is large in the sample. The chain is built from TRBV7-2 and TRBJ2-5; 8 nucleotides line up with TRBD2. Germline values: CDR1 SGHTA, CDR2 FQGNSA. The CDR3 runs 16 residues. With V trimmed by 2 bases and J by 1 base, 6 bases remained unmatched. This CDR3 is CASSLFLSGGQETQYF. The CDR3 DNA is TGTGCCAGCAGCTTATTTCTGAGCGGGGGCCAAGAGACCCAGTACTTC.

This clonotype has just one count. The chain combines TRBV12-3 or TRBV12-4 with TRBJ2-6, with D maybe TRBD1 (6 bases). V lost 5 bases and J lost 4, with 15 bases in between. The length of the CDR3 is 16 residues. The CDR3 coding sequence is TGTGCCAGCAGTAGGACTGGGGGCTCGGGGGCCAACGTCCTGACTTTC. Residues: CASSRTGGSGANVLTF.

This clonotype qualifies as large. The CDR3 region is CASRKAENTDTQYF. The CDR3 region has the DNA TGTGCCAGCAGGAAAGCGGAGAACACAGATACGCAGTATTTT. This sequence joins TRBV2 and TRBJ2-3, with D possibly TRBD2 on 5 matching bases. V lost 6 bases to trimming and J lost 2 bases, with 12 bases between them. CDR1 and CDR2 from the germline V gene are SNHLY and FYNNEI. CDR3 length equals 14 residues.

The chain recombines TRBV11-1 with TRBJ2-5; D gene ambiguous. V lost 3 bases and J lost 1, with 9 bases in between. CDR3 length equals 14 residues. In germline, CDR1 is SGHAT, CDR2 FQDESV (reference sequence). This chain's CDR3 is CASSFFAVQETQYF. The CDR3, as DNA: TGTGCCAGCAGCTTTTTCGCAGTCCAAGAGACCCAGTACTTC.

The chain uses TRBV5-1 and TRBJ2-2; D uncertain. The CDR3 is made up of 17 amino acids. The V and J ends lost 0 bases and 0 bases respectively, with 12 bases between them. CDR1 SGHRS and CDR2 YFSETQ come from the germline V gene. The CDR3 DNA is TGCGCCAGCAGCTTGGGGCCCTCGACGGCGAACACCGGGGAGCTGTTTTTT. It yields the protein CASSLGPSTANTGELFF. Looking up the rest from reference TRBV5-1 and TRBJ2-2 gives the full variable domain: KAGVTQTPRYLIKTRGQQVTLSCSPISGHRSVSWYQQTPGQGLQFLFEYFSETQRNKGNFPGRFSGRQFSNSRSEMNVSTLELGDSALYLCASSLGPSTANTGELFFGEGSRLTVL.

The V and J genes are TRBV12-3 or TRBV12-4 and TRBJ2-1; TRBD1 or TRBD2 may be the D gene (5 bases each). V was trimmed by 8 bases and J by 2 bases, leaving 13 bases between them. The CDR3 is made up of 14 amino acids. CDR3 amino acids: CASVPRGAYNEQFF. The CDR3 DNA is TGTGCCAGCGTCCCGAGGGGCGCCTACAATGAGCAGTTCTTC.

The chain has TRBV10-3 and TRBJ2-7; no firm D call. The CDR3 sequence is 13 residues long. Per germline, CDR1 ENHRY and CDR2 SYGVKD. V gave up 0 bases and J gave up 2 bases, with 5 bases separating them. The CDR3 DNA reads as TGTGCCATCAGTGAGTCCTGGGCCTACGAGCAGTACTTC. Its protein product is CAISESWAYEQYF.

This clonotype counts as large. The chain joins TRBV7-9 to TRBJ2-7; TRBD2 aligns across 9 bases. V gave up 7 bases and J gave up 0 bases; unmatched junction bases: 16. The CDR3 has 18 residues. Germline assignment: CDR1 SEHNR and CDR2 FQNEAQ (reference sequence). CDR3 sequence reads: CASTPLDLAGVLSYEQYF. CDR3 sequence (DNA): TGTGCCAGCACCCCCCTTGATTTAGCGGGGGTCCTCTCCTACGAGCAGTACTTC.

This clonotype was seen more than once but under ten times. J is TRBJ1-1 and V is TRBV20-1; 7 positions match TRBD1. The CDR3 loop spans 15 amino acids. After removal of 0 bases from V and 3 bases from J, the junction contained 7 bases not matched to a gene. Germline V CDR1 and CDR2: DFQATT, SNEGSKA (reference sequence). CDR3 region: CSARDPGQFYTEAFF. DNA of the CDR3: TGCAGTGCTAGAGACCCGGGACAGTTTTACACTGAAGCTTTCTTT.

The chain's CDR3 is CASSQVSSRNTDTQYF. CDR3 nucleotides: TGTGCCAGCAGCCAAGTCTCTAGCCGTAACACAGATACGCAGTATTTT. V gene TRBV3-1 combines with J gene TRBJ2-3, with D possibly matching TRBD2 (5 bases). V gave up 1 base and J gave up 2 bases, with 13 bases separating them. The CDR3 is made up of 16 amino acids. Germline CDR1 and CDR2: LGHDT and YNNKEL (reference sequence).

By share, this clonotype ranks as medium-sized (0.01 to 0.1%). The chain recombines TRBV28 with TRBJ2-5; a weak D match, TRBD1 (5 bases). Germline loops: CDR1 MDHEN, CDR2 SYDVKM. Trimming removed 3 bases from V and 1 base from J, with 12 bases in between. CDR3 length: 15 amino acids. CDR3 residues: CASSFRQSPQETQYF. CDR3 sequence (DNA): TGTGCCAGCAGTTTTCGACAGAGCCCCCAAGAGACCCAGTACTTC.

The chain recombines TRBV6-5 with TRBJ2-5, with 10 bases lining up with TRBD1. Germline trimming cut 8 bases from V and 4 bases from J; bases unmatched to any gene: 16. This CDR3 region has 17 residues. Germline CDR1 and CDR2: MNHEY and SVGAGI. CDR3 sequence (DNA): TGTGCCAGCTTTACGAGGAGGGACAGGGGATTTCGAGAGACCCAGTACTTC. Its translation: CASFTRRDRGFRETQYF.

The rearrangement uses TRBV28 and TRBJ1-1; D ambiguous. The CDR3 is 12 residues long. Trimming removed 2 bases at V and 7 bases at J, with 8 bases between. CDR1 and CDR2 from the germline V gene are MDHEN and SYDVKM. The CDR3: CASSLPRIEAFF. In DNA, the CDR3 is TGTGCCAGCAGTTTACCCCGCATTGAAGCTTTCTTT.

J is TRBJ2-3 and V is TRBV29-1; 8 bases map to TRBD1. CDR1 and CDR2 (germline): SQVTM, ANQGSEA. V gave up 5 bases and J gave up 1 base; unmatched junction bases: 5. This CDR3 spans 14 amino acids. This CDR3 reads CSVTRGQGTDTQYF. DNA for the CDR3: TGCAGCGTTACCCGGGGACAGGGCACAGATACGCAGTATTTT.

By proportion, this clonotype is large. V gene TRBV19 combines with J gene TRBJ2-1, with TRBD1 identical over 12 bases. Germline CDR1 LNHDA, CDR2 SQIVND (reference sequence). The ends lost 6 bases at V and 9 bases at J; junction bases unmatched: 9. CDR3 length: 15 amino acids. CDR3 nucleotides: TGTGCCAGTAGCTCGGGACAGGGGGCCGTGGGTGAGCAGTTCTTC. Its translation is CASSSGQGAVGEQFF.

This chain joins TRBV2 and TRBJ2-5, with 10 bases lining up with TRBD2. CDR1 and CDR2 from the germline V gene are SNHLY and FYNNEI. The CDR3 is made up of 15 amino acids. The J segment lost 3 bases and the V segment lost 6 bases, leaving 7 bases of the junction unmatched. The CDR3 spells CASSDALAGKETQYF. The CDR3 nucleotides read TGTGCCAGCAGCGACGCACTAGCGGGGAAAGAGACCCAGTACTTC.